This entry describes one TCR beta chain. Sequenced by immunoSEQ multiplex PCR; TCRdb stores in-frame clones only, minus some. The sample lists approximately 49,000 clones, roughly 90% seen once, with 1.6% in the top ten. This sample is part of a study of control samples from healthy donors and cancer patients. V was pared by 0 bases and J by 7 bases, with 7 bases of the junction left unmatched. The germline CDR1 and CDR2 sequences are SGDLS and YYNGEE. The CDR3 extends over 15 amino acids. The specimen was PBMCs. The clonotype comes from a man aged 35 to 55 with colorectal cancer. The chain carries TRBV9 and TRBJ2-3, with 8 bases that match TRBD1. CDR3 sequence: CASSVVPGGENTQYF. The CDR3, as DNA: TGTGCCAGCAGCGTAGTCCCAGGGGGCGAGAATACGCAGTATTTT.